Below are 14 T cell receptor beta chains sequenced from a single sample in a study of T cells after yellow fever vaccination. TCRdb analysed the 5' RACE reads with MiXCR anew, one entry per CDR3 protein. This sample has just over 250,000 distinct CDR3 sequences; roughly 5.6% occur once, and the top ten carry 2.5% to 4%. The specimen was CD4+ T cells sorted from PBMCs, collected on the day of the yellow fever booster vaccination. These receptor sequences come from a man between 18 and 35 years old who received the YFV17D yellow fever vaccine.

The sample holds many counts of this clonotype. V and J are TRBV7-3 and TRBJ1-5; tentative D call: TRBD1 (5 bases). The CDR3 has 16 residues. Looked up from germline, CDR1 is SGHTA and CDR2 is FQGTGA. Trimming removed 2 bases from V and 3 bases from J, with 14 bases in between. CDR3 loop: CASSLAVRDYNQPQHF. Here the CDR3 DNA reads TGTGCCAGCAGCTTAGCAGTCAGGGATTACAATCAGCCCCAGCATTTT.

At least ten counts were recorded for this clonotype. The chain links TRBV7-2 to TRBJ1-3; possible D gene TRBD1, 5 bases. Germline assignment: CDR1 SGHTA and CDR2 FQGNSA. V shed 5 bases and J shed 6 bases, with 11 bases lying between them. This CDR3 region has 13 residues. The chain's CDR3 is CASSRLGENTIYF. The CDR3 region has the DNA TGTGCCAGCAGCCGTCTGGGGGAAAACACCATATATTTT.

This clonotype came up a few times. The chain links TRBV12-3 or TRBV12-4 to TRBJ1-2, with D hard to call. The CDR3 covers 13 residues. Trimming shortened V by 7 bases and J by 4 bases, and 13 bases separated the two germline ends. The CDR3 is CASTYQSSYGYTF. CDR3 nucleotide sequence: TGTGCCAGCACATATCAGTCCTCCTATGGCTACACCTTC.

The genes are TRBV9 and TRBJ1-4; 9 bases match TRBD1. With V trimmed by 2 bases and J by 10 bases, 3 bases remained unmatched. The CDR3 length is 13 residues. Germline V gives CDR1 SGDLS, CDR2 YYNGEE. The CDR3 spells CASSVGQGSKLFF. CDR3 nucleotides: TGTGCCAGCAGCGTGGGACAGGGCTCAAAACTGTTTTTT. The full variable domain, in which reference TRBV9 and TRBJ1-4 provide the parts outside the CDR3, is DSGVTQTPKHLITATGQRVTLRCSPRSGDLSVYWYQQSLDQGLQFLIQYYNGEERAKGNILERFSAQQFPDLHSELNLSSLELGDSALYFCASSVGQGSKLFFGSGTQLSVL.

This clonotype was observed at least ten times. The junction departs from the called germline gene at one end, perhaps through a read error. This rearrangement joins TRBV12-3 or TRBV12-4 to TRBJ2-1; the match to TRBD2 covers 14 bases. This CDR3 has 15 amino acids. The DNA for the CDR3 is TGTGCCAGCGGTGATCTGGGACTAGCGGGGGCCGCTAGGTACTTC. Translating it yields CASGDLGLAGAARYF.

The chain employs TRBV4-3 and TRBJ2-2; maybe TRBD1 (6 bases). Per germline, CDR1 LGHNA and CDR2 YSLEER. Trimming took 1 base from V and 6 from J, leaving 18 bases between them. The CDR3 covers 17 residues. The CDR3 DNA sequence: TGCGCCAGCAGCCAAGTACAGTGGGGGCGGTTGGCCGGGGAGCTGTTTTTT. This translates into CASSQVQWGRLAGELFF.

The chain employs TRBV18 and TRBJ2-2, with D perhaps matching TRBD2 (6 bases). CDR1 is KGHSH and CDR2 is LQKENI in the germline V gene. This CDR3 is built from 16 residues. The germline V and J ends were trimmed by 6 bases and 3 bases, with 17 bases remaining between them. The CDR3 sequence: CASSNRGTVDTGELFF. In DNA, the CDR3 is TGTGCCAGCTCCAATCGGGGGACTGTTGACACCGGGGAGCTGTTTTTT.

This clonotype appeared many times. The chain's CDR3 is CASSFMGQGTTQYF. In nucleotides, the CDR3 is TGTGCCAGCAGTTTTATGGGACAGGGCACGACGCAGTATTTT. The chain employs TRBV12-3 or TRBV12-4 and TRBJ2-3, with TRBD1 identical over 9 bases. This CDR3 has 14 amino acids. The trim removed 3 bases at V and 9 bases at J, leaving 7 bases unmatched.

J is TRBJ1-6 and V is TRBV7-2; D gene uncertain. The V gene's germline CDR1 is SGHTA and CDR2 FQGNSA. V shed 5 bases and J shed 6 bases, with 14 bases lying between them. This CDR3 region has 15 residues. As DNA, the CDR3 is TGTGCCAGCAGCCCCCGGTATAGCCTTAATTCACCCCTCCACTTT. Its protein product is CASSPRYSLNSPLHF. The full variable domain, its missing parts supplied by reference TRBV7-2 and TRBJ1-6, is GAGVSQSPSNKVTEKGKDVELRCDPISGHTALYWYRQSLGQGLEFLIYFQGNSAPDKSGLPSDRFSAERTGGSVSTLTIQRTQQEDSAVYLCASSPRYSLNSPLHFGNGTRLTVT.

The chain has TRBV7-2 and TRBJ2-3; D gene uncertain. The V gene's germline CDR1 is SGHTA and CDR2 FQGNSA. The CDR3 runs to 14 residues. Trimming cost V 3 bases and J 1 base, with 8 bases left between them. In DNA form, the CDR3 reads TGTGCCAGCAGCTTCTGGCGCCGCACAGATACGCAGTATTTT. Translated, it gives CASSFWRRTDTQYF.

This clonotype came up many times. The chain combines TRBV5-1 with TRBJ1-1, with 7 bases that match TRBD1. In germline, CDR1 is SGHRS, CDR2 YFSETQ. This CDR3 is 14 amino acids long. Trimming removed 6 bases from V and 1 base from J; junction bases left unmatched: 6. CDR3 amino acids: CASNPGTENTEAFF. The CDR3 DNA reads as TGCGCCAGCAACCCAGGGACAGAGAACACTGAAGCTTTCTTT.

This clonotype was counted many times. The chain has TRBV12-3 or TRBV12-4 and TRBJ2-6; D remains ambiguous. The CDR3 consists of 16 residues. V lost 4 bases, J lost 1 base, and 11 bases lay in between. CDR3 coding DNA: TGTGCCAGCAGTTCCCAGTGGGGTTCTGGGGCCAACGTCCTGACTTTC. It translates to CASSSQWGSGANVLTF.

This clonotype showed up many times. The V and J genes are TRBV10-3 and TRBJ2-7; 10 nucleotides match TRBD1. This CDR3 is built from 12 residues. Germline trimming cut 8 bases from V and 5 bases from J; bases unmatched to any gene: 3. Germline CDR1 reads ENHRY; CDR2 reads SYGVKD. The CDR3 region has the DNA TGTGCCATCGGGACAGGGGTTGACGAGCAGTACTTC. This gives the protein CAIGTGVDEQYF.

This chain connects TRBV20-1 to TRBJ2-3; TRBD2 matches 11 bases. Germline loops: CDR1 DFQATT, CDR2 SNEGSKA (reference sequence). Trimming cost V 3 bases and J 0 bases; bases outside gene matches: 2. The CDR3 is 15 amino acids. The CDR3 protein is CSARGLAASTDTQYF. CDR3 nucleotides: TGCAGTGCTAGGGGACTAGCGGCGAGCACAGATACGCAGTATTTT.